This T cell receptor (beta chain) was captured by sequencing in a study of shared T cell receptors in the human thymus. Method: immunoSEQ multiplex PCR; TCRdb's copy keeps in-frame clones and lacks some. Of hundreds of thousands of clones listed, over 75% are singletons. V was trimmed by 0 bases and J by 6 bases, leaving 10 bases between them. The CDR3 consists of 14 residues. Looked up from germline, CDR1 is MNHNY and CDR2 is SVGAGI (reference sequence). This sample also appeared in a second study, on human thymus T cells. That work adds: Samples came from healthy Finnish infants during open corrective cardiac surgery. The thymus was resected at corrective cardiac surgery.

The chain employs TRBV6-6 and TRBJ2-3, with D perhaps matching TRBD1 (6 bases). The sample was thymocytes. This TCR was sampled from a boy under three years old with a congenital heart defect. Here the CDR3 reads CASSYSQGTDTQYF. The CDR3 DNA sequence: TGTGCCAGCAGTTACTCGCAGGGGACCGATACGCAGTATTTT.